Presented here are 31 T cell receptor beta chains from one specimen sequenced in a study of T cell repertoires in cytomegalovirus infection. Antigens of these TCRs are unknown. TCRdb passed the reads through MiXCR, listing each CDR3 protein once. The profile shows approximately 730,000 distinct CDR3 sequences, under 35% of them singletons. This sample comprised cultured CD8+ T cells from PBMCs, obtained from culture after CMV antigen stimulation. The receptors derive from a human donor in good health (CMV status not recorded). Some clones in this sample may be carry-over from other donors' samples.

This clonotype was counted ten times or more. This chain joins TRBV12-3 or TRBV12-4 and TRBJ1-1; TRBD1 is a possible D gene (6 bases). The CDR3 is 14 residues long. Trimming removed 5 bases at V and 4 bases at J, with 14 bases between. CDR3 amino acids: CASSETGGSTEAFF. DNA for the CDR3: TGTGCCAGCAGTGAAACGGGGGGCTCCACTGAAGCTTTCTTT.

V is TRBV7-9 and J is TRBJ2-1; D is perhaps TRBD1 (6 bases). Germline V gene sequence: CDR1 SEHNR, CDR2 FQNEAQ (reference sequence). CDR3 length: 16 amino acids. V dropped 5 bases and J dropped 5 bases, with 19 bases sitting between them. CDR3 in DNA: TGTGCCAGCAGCCCCGAACAGGGAAAGGAACACAATGAGCAGTTCTTC. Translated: CASSPEQGKEHNEQFF.

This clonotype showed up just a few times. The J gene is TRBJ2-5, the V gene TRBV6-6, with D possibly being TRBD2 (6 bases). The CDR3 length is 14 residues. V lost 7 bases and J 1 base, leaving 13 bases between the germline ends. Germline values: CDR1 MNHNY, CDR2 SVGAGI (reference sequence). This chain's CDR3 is CASNTRGGQETQYF. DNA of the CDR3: TGTGCCAGCAACACACGGGGAGGCCAAGAGACCCAGTACTTC.

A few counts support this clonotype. This chain's CDR3 is CSARQGFAGNTIYF. The CDR3 DNA reads TGCAGTGCTAGACAGGGCTTTGCTGGAAACACCATATATTTT. The chain uses TRBV20-1 and TRBJ1-3; maybe TRBD1 (5 bases). Germline V lookup: CDR1 DFQATT, CDR2 SNEGSKA (reference sequence). The CDR3 extends over 14 amino acids. V was shortened by 2 bases and J by 2 bases, with 10 bases between the two germline ends.

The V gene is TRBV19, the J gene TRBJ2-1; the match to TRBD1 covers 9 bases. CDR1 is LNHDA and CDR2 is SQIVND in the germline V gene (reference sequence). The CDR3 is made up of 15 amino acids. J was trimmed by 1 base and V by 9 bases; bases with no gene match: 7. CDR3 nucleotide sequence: TGTGCCAGCCGGACAGGGGCAGGGTCCTACAATGAGCAGTTCTTC. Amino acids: CASRTGAGSYNEQFF.

The CDR3 DNA reads TGCGCCAGCAGCCAAGATTCGGTGTGGCTCGGGAACACCGGGGAGCTGTTTTTT. Residues: CASSQDSVWLGNTGELFF. The chain links TRBV4-3 to TRBJ2-2; D uncertain. Deletions cut 0 bases from V and 1 base from J, with 15 bases between. CDR3 length: 18 amino acids. Germline CDR1 and CDR2: LGHNA and YSLEER.

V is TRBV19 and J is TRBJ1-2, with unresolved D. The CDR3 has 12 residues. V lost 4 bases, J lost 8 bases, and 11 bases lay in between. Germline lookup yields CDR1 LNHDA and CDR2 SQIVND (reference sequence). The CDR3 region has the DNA TGTGCCAGTAGTACCGGAAGCTTCGGCTACACCTTC. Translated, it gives CASSTGSFGYTF.

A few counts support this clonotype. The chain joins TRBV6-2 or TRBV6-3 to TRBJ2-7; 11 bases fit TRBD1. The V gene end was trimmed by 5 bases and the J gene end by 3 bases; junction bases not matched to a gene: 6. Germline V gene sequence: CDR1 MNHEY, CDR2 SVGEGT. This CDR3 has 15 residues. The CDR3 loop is CASSETGTGGYEQYV. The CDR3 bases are TGTGCCAGCAGTGAGACCGGGACAGGGGGCTACGAGCAGTACGTC.

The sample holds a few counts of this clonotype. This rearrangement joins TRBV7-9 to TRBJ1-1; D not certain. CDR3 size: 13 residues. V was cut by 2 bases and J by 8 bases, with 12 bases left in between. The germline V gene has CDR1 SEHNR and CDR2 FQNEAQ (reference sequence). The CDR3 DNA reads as TGTGCCAGCAGCTTAAGTACCGGACGGGAAGCTTTCTTT. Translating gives CASSLSTGREAFF.

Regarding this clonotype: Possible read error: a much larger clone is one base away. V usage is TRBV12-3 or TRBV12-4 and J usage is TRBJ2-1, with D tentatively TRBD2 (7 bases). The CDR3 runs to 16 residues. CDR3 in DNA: TGTGCCTGCAGTCCTAATCGCGGGGGCACCTACAATGAGCAGTTCTTC. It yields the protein CACSPNRGGTYNEQFF.

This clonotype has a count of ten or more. CDR3 bases: TGTGCCAGCAGTCCCCAGGGACCCGGCACTGAAGCTTTCTTT. Protein product: CASSPQGPGTEAFF. The chain is built from TRBV7-2 and TRBJ1-1, with D tentatively TRBD1 (5 bases). The CDR3 consists of 14 residues. V was pared by 6 bases and J by 4 bases, with 15 bases between. Germline values: CDR1 SGHTA, CDR2 FQGNSA.

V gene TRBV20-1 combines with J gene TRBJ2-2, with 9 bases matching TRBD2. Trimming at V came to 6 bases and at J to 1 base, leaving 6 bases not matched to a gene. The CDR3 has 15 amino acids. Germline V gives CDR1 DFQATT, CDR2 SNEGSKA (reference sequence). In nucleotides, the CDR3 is TGCAGTGCCCCGGTAGCGGGGGAGAACACCGGGGAGCTGTTTTTT. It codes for CSAPVAGENTGELFF.

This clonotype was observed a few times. The CDR3 sequence is CASSQLQERADTQYF. The CDR3 DNA follows: TGCGCCAGCAGCCAGCTACAGGAGCGTGCAGATACGCAGTATTTT. The chain employs TRBV4-1 and TRBJ2-3; D is perhaps TRBD1 (5 bases). There are 15 residues in the CDR3. V was shortened by 3 bases and J by 4 bases, with 14 bases between the two germline ends. In germline, CDR1 is MGHRA, CDR2 YSYEKL.

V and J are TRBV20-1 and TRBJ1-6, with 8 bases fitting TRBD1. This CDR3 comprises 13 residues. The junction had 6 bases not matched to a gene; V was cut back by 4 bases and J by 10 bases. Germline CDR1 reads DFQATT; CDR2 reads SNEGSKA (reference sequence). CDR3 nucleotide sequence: TGCAGTGCTATAGACAGGGGATACTCACCCCTCCACTTT. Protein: CSAIDRGYSPLHF.

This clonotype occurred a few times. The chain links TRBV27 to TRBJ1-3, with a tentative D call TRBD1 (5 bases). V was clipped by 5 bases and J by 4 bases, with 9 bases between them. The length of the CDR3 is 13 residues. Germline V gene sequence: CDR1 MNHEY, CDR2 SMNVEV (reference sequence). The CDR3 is CASSEGTGNTIYF. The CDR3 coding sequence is TGTGCCAGCAGTGAGGGGACGGGAAACACCATATATTTT.

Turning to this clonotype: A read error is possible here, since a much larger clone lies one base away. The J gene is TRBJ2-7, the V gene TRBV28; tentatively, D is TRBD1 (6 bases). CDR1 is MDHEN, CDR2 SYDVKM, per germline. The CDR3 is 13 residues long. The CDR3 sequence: CPSKTTGTYEQYF. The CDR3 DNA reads TGTCCCAGCAAAACGACAGGTACTTACGAGCAGTACTTC.

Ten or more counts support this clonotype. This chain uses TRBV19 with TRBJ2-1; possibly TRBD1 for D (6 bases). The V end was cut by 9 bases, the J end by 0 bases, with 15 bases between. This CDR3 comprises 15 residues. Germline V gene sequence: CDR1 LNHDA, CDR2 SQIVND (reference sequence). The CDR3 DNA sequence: TGTGCCAGCAGCATCACAGGGAGCTCCTACAATGAGCAGTTCTTC. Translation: CASSITGSSYNEQFF.

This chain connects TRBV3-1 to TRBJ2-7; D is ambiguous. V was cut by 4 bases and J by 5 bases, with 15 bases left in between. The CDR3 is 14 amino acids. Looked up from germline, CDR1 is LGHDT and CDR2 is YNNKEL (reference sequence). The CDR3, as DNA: TGTGCCAGCAGCCCTGAGAACCAAGAGGACGAGCAGTACTTC. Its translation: CASSPENQEDEQYF.

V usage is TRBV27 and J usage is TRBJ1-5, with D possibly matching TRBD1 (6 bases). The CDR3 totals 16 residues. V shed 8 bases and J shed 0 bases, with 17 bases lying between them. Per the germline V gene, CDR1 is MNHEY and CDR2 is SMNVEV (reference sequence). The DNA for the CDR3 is TGTGCCAGCCAAGCGTATACAGGGAATAGCAATCAGCCCCAGCATTTT. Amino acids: CASQAYTGNSNQPQHF.

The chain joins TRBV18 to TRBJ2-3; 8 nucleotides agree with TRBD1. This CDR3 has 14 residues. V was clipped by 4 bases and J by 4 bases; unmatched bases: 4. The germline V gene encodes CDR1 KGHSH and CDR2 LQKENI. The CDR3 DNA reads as TGTGCCAGCTCACTTATACAGGGGGCAGATACGCAGTATTTT. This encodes CASSLIQGADTQYF.

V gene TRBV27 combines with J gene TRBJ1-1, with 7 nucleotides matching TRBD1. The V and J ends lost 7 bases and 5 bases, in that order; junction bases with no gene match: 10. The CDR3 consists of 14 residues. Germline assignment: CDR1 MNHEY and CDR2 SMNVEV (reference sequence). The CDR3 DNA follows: TGTGCCAGCACATACAGGGGTGATTGGACTGAAGCTTTCTTT. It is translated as CASTYRGDWTEAFF.

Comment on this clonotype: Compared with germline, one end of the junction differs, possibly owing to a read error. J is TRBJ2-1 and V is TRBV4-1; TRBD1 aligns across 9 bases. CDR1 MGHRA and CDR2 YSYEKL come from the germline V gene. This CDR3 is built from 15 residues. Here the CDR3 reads CASSPGTGSGNEQFF. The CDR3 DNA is TGTGCCAGCAGCCCTGGGACAGGGTCGGGCAATGAGCAGTTCTTC.

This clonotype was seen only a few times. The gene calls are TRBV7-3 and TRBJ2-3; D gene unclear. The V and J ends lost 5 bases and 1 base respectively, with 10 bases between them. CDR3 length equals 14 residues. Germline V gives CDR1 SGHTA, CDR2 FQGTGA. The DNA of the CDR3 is TGTGCCAGCAGCATACACTCAGGCACAGATACGCAGTATTTT. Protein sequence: CASSIHSGTDTQYF.

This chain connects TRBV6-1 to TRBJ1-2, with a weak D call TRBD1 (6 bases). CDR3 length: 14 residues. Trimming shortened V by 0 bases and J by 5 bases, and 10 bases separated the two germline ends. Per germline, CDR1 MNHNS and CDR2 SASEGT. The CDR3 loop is CASSEADREYGYTF. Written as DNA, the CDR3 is TGTGCCAGCAGTGAAGCGGACAGAGAATATGGCTACACCTTC.

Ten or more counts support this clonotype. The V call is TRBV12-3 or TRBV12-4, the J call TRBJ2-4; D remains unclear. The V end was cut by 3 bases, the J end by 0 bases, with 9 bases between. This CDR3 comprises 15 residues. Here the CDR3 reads CASSFWHLAKNIQYF. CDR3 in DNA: TGTGCCAGCAGTTTCTGGCACCTAGCCAAAAACATTCAGTACTTC.

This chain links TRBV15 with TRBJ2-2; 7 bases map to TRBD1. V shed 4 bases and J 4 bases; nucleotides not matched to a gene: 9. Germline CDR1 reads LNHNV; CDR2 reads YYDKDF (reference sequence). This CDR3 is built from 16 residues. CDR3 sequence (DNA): TGTGCCACCAGCATACCGGGACAGCTAGTCACCGGGGAGCTGTTTTTT. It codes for CATSIPGQLVTGELFF.

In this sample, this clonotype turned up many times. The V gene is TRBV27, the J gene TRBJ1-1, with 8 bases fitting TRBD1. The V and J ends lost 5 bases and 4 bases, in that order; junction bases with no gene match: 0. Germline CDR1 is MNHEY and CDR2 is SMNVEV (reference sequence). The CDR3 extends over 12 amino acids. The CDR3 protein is CASSTGGTEAFF. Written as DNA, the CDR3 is TGTGCCAGCAGTACAGGGGGCACTGAAGCTTTCTTT.

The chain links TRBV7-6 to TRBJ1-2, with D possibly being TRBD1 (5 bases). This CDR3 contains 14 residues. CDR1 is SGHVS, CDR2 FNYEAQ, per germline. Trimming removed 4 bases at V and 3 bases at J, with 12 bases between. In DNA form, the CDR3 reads TGTGCCAGCAGCTCGGGGCCGGGGGACTATGGCTACACCTTC. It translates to CASSSGPGDYGYTF.

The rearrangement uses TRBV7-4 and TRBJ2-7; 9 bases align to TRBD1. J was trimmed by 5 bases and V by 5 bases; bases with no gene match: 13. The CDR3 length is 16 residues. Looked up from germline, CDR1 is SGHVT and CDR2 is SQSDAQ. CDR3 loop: CASSTHRDRAPNEQYF. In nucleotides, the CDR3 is TGTGCCAGCAGCACTCACCGGGACAGGGCTCCGAACGAGCAGTACTTC. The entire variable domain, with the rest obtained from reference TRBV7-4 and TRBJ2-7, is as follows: GAGVSQSPRYKVAKRGRDVALRCDSISGHVTLYWYRQTLGQGSEVLTYSQSDAQRDKSGRPSGRFSAERPERSVSTLKIQRTEQGDSAVYLCASSTHRDRAPNEQYFGPGTRLTVT.

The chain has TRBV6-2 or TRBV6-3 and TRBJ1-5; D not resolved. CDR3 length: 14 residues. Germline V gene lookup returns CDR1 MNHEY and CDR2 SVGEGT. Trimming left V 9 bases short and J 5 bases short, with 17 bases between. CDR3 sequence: CASRSPGRHQPQHF. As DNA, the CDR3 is TGTGCCAGTCGTTCGCCGGGAAGACATCAGCCCCAGCATTTT.

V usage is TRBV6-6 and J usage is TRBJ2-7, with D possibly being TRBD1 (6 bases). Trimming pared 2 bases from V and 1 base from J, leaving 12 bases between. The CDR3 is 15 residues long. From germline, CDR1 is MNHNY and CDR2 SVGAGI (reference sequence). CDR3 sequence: CASSYLGTTSYEQYF. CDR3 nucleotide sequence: TGTGCCAGCAGTTACCTTGGGACAACTTCCTACGAGCAGTACTTC.